This passage covers 16 T cell receptor beta chains from one sample sequenced in a study of blood T cell repertoires in COVID-19. Data came from immunoSEQ multiplex PCR; TCRdb stores just in-frame clones and leaves some out. The sample holds around 100,000 clones, over 75% seen once. Sequencing was done on a sample of peripheral blood. These receptors originate from a man aged 70 or older with active or convalescent COVID-19.

This chain joins TRBV10-2 and TRBJ2-1; 9 bases match TRBD2. V trimming: 4 bases; J trimming: 6 bases; junction bases outside the gene matches: 7. The CDR3 has 15 residues. Germline V lookup: CDR1 WSHSY, CDR2 SAAADI. CDR3 protein: CASSAGREGLNEQFF. The CDR3 DNA reads TGCGCCAGCAGTGCAGGGCGGGAGGGCCTCAATGAGCAGTTCTTC.

This chain uses TRBV7-9 with TRBJ1-1, with D possibly matching TRBD1 (5 bases). Trimming took off 9 bases at V and 0 bases at J, with 11 bases between the two ends. The CDR3 extends over 13 amino acids. Per the germline V gene, CDR1 is SEHNR and CDR2 is FQNEAQ (reference sequence). The CDR3 region has the DNA TGTGCCAGAACAGGTACGGTGAACACTGAAGCTTTCTTT. Amino acid sequence: CARTGTVNTEAFF.

The J gene is TRBJ1-2, the V gene TRBV2, with 7 bases matching TRBD1. Unmatched junction bases numbered 19, after V lost 5 bases and J lost 1 base. This CDR3 is built from 19 residues. Germline values: CDR1 SNHLY, CDR2 FYNNEI. The CDR3 sequence: CASSSSYIGQEINNYGYTF. CDR3 nucleotides: TGTGCCAGCAGTAGCTCTTATATTGGACAGGAGATAAATAACTATGGCTACACCTTC.

This clone was recorded at least ten times. The genes are TRBV10-2 and TRBJ2-2, with D unresolved. Germline CDR1 WSHSY, CDR2 SAAADI. V was trimmed by 5 bases and J by 4 bases, leaving 11 bases between them. This CDR3 contains 14 residues. CDR3 protein: CASSPSSATGELFF. DNA for the CDR3: TGCGCCAGCAGTCCCTCTAGTGCCACCGGGGAGCTGTTTTTT.

The chain joins TRBV27 to TRBJ1-1; D call uncertain. V gave up 8 bases and J gave up 9 bases, with 16 bases separating them. The V gene's germline CDR1 is MNHEY and CDR2 SMNVEV (reference sequence). CDR3 size: 12 residues. CDR3 sequence: CASVDSGWKAFF. DNA for the CDR3: TGTGCCAGCGTCGACTCGGGATGGAAAGCTTTCTTT.

CDR3 sequence reads: CASSLRGTPLHF. CDR3 nucleotide sequence: TGTGCCAGCAGTCTCCGGGGGACCCCCCTCCACTTT. The chain recombines TRBV27 with TRBJ1-6; a weak D match, TRBD1 (5 bases). CDR3 size: 12 residues. The ends were cut back, 5 bases at V and 13 bases at J, with 12 bases in the middle. The germline gives CDR1 MNHEY, CDR2 SMNVEV (reference sequence).

This clone was picked up one time. The V call is TRBV9, the J call TRBJ2-7, with D tentatively TRBD2 (5 bases). Deletions cut 2 bases from V and 2 bases from J, with 11 bases between. Germline lookup yields CDR1 SGDLS and CDR2 YYNGEE. CDR3 length equals 14 residues. The CDR3 DNA reads TGTGCCAGCAGCGTCAGACCTAGCCCCTACGAGCAGTACTTC. Its translation: CASSVRPSPYEQYF.

This clone was seen only once. The chain links TRBV6-5 to TRBJ1-2, with D perhaps matching TRBD1 (5 bases). The CDR3 runs 14 residues. Germline lookup yields CDR1 MNHEY and CDR2 SVGAGI. V lost 0 bases, J lost 4 bases, and 9 bases lay in between. This chain's CDR3 is CASSYSSGGYGYTF. Written as DNA, the CDR3 is TGTGCCAGCAGTTACTCATCCGGGGGCTATGGCTACACCTTC.

The V call is TRBV7-3, the J call TRBJ2-1, with D possibly matching TRBD2 (6 bases). CDR1 SGHTA and CDR2 FQGTGA come from the germline V gene. Trimming cost V 1 base and J 9 bases, with 7 bases left between them. CDR3 length: 12 amino acids. DNA for the CDR3: TGTGCCAGCAGCTTAAGAGCGGGTGAGCAGTTCTTC. It encodes CASSLRAGEQFF.

The chain carries TRBV5-6 and TRBJ1-1, with D hard to call. Germline CDR1 reads SGHDT; CDR2 reads YYEEEE. CDR3 size: 13 residues. V was clipped by 0 bases and J by 4 bases, with 7 bases between them. The CDR3 DNA reads as TGTGCCAGCAGCTTGGGCAGAGGCACTGAAGCTTTCTTT. This encodes CASSLGRGTEAFF. The full variable domain, rest sourced from reference TRBV5-6 and TRBJ1-1, is DAGVTQSPTHLIKTRGQQVTLRCSPKSGHDTVSWYQQALGQGPQFIFQYYEEEERQRGNFPDRFSGHQFPNYSSELNVNALLLGDSALYLCASSLGRGTEAFFGQGTRLTVV.

This clone was seen once. The CDR3, as DNA: TGTGCCAGCAGCGTCCGGGACAGTCGCAATCAGCCCCAGCATTTT. Amino acid sequence: CASSVRDSRNQPQHF. V is TRBV5-5 and J is TRBJ1-5, with 7 bases aligning to TRBD1. The germline V gene encodes CDR1 SGHKS and CDR2 YYEKEE (reference sequence). The V segment lost 4 bases and the J segment 2 bases; nucleotides outside the gene matches: 6. This CDR3 contains 15 residues. Using reference TRBV5-5 and TRBJ1-5 for the parts outside the CDR3, the full variable domain is DAGVTQSPTHLIKTRGQQVTLRCSPISGHKSVSWYQQVLGQGPQFIFQYYEKEERGRGNFPDRFSARQFPNYSSELNVNALLLGDSALYLCASSVRDSRNQPQHFGDGTRLSIL.

The chain's CDR3 is CASSPSTGGRIEQFF. The CDR3 nucleotides read TGTGCCAGCTCACCAAGTACGGGAGGGCGGATTGAGCAGTTCTTC. This chain connects TRBV18 to TRBJ2-1; 8 bases agree with TRBD2. With 2 bases clipped from V and 9 bases from J, the junction kept 9 bases outside the gene matches. This CDR3 spans 15 amino acids. Germline loops: CDR1 KGHSH, CDR2 LQKENI.

V is TRBV2 and J is TRBJ2-1, with D unclear. Looked up from germline, CDR1 is SNHLY and CDR2 is FYNNEI. Trimming removed 6 bases from V and 5 bases from J, with 5 bases in between. This CDR3 has 11 amino acids. The CDR3 region has the DNA TGTGCCAGCAGCTTCCACAATGAGCAGTTCTTC. This translates into CASSFHNEQFF.

The chain joins TRBV6-5 to TRBJ2-1, with 10 bases aligning to TRBD1. Trimming cost V 7 bases and J 6 bases; bases outside gene matches: 6. CDR3 size: 14 residues. Germline V gives CDR1 MNHEY, CDR2 SVGAGI. The CDR3, as DNA: TGTGCCAGCACCCCGGGACAGGGGTTCAATGAGCAGTTCTTC. Its translation: CASTPGQGFNEQFF.

The V and J genes are TRBV5-8 and TRBJ2-2, with 11 bases aligning to TRBD1. Germline V gene sequence: CDR1 SGHTS, CDR2 YDEGEE. The CDR3 contains 16 residues. V dropped 2 bases and J dropped 6; count of bases not matched to a gene: 6. For the CDR3, the DNA is TGTGCCAGCAGCTTCCGGGACAGGGGGTTGGCCGGGGAGCTGTTTTTT. It encodes CASSFRDRGLAGELFF.

This clone showed up just a few times. The chain carries TRBV9 and TRBJ1-2; no reliable D call. CDR3 length: 12 residues. Germline assignment: CDR1 SGDLS and CDR2 YYNGEE. Trimming left V 5 bases short and J 4 bases short, with 9 bases between. The CDR3 loop is CASRSTPYGYTF. The CDR3 nucleotides are TGTGCCAGCAGATCCACTCCCTATGGCTACACCTTC.